This T cell receptor (beta chain) was sequenced in a study of response to subunit inactivated influenza vaccine. Notes on the study in general: Authors suggested few new T cells are recruited by each seasonal influenza vaccination.

Note on this clonotype: Its antigen is currently unknown.

TCRdb independently ran MiXCR on the RT-PCR reads; one entry per CDR3 protein. The table records about 780,000 distinct CDR3 sequences, roughly 20% of them present only once. The V end lost 6 bases, the J end lost 5 bases, and 19 bases lay between the germline ends. This CDR3 comprises 15 residues. In germline, CDR1 is ENHRY, CDR2 SYGVKD. The TCR comes from a middle-aged man who received an inactivated influenza vaccine. The chain recombines TRBV10-3 with TRBJ1-1; D is possibly TRBD1 (5 bases). The sequencing used PBMCs from blood, collected about 5 days after vaccination. In DNA, the CDR3 is TGTGCCATCAGGACCCCGGGGGGGGTGGATACTGAAGCTTTCTTT. This encodes CAIRTPGGVDTEAFF.